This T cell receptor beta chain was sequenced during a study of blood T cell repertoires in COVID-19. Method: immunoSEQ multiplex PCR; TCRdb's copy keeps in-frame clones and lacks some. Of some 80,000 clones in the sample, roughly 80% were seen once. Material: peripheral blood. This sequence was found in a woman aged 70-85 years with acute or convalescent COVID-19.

CDR3 loop: CASSPRQGWTQYF. Written as DNA, the CDR3 is TGTGCCAGCAGCCCGCGACAGGGATGGACGCAGTATTTT. The chain uses TRBV11-3 and TRBJ2-3, with 7 positions matching TRBD1. With 5 bases clipped from V and 9 bases from J, the junction kept 8 bases outside the gene matches. The CDR3 has 13 residues. In germline, CDR1 is SGHNT, CDR2 YENEEA. The whole variable domain, remainder taken from reference TRBV11-3 and TRBJ2-3, is EAGVVQSPRYKIIEKKQPVAFWCNPISGHNTLYWYLQNLGQGPELLIRYENEEAVDDSQLPKDRFSAERLKGVDSTLKIQPAELGDSAVYLCASSPRQGWTQYFGPGTRLTVL.